The 19 T cell receptor beta chains reported below all come from one sample, sequenced in a study of blood T cells in healthy people across ages. Then a second PCR, running about 6 to 12 cycles, was carried out with a sample-barcoded 5' primer and a J-beta primer mix. TCRdb reprocessed the 5' RACE reads with MiXCR, giving one entry per CDR3 protein. This table holds about a million distinct CDR3 sequences, just over 50% found once. The sample comprised blood. These receptors all come from a woman aged 55 to 70 in good health.

A remark on this clonotype: The conserved phenylalanine or tryptophan normally closing the CDR3 is absent here, so this likely arose from a read error. The V and J genes are TRBV7-2 and TRBJ2-3; D is perhaps TRBD2 (6 bases). Germline V gene lookup returns CDR1 SGHTA and CDR2 FQGNSA. V lost 1 base, J lost 10 bases, and 18 bases lay in between. The CDR3 is made up of 15 amino acids. Here the CDR3 reads CASSLGAAGPKAQYL. CDR3 nucleotide sequence: TGTGCCAGCAGCTTAGGCGCGGCGGGACCCAAGGCGCAGTATTTA.

The genes are TRBV29-1 and TRBJ1-2, with unresolved D. Trimming cost V 0 bases and J 4 bases, with 9 bases left between them. Germline V lookup: CDR1 SQVTM, CDR2 ANQGSEA. CDR3 length equals 13 residues. Here the CDR3 reads CSVEDRNFYGYTF. CDR3 bases: TGCAGCGTTGAAGATCGGAATTTCTATGGCTACACCTTC.

This clonotype has just a few counts. The chain is built from TRBV12-3 or TRBV12-4 and TRBJ1-1, with TRBD1 as a possible D gene (5 bases). Trimming shortened V by 8 bases and J by 7 bases, and 14 bases separated the two germline ends. The CDR3 sequence is 12 residues long. DNA of the CDR3: TGTGCCAGCGGCTTGGGGCAGAGTGAAGCTTTCTTT. Encoded protein: CASGLGQSEAFF.

As DNA, the CDR3 is TGTGCCAGCAGTCCAACCGGGACAGGCCGCACAGATACGCAGTATTTT. Translating it yields CASSPTGTGRTDTQYF. The chain carries TRBV28 and TRBJ2-3; TRBD1 matches 8 bases. Germline CDR1 and CDR2: MDHEN and SYDVKM. Losses at the gene ends were 5 bases for V and 1 base for J; bases not matched to a gene: 8. The CDR3 covers 16 residues.

V usage is TRBV12-3 or TRBV12-4 and J usage is TRBJ2-5, with TRBD2 matching 16 bases. The CDR3 length is 17 residues. Trimming cost V 8 bases and J 4 bases; bases outside gene matches: 10. The CDR3 reads CASRTGTSGRARETQYF. The CDR3 coding sequence is TGTGCCAGCCGTACAGGGACTAGCGGGAGGGCCCGAGAGACCCAGTACTTC.

The chain has TRBV6-5 and TRBJ1-1; perhaps TRBD1 as D (5 bases). Germline values: CDR1 MNHEY, CDR2 SVGAGI. The CDR3 is 14 residues long. Trimming removed 3 bases from V and 1 base from J, with 9 bases in between. CDR3 amino acids: CASSYRGQNTEAFF. CDR3 bases: TGTGCCAGCAGTTATCGAGGACAGAACACTGAAGCTTTCTTT.

This chain connects TRBV9 to TRBJ2-7; TRBD2 aligns across 8 bases. V shed 3 bases, J shed 5 bases, and the junction held 4 bases outside the gene matches. The CDR3 length is 13 residues. Germline loops: CDR1 SGDLS, CDR2 YYNGEE. The CDR3 nucleotides read TGTGCCAGCAGCGCCACTAGCGGTGACGAGCAGTACTTC. Amino acids: CASSATSGDEQYF. The entire variable domain, with the rest obtained from reference TRBV9 and TRBJ2-7, is as follows: DSGVTQTPKHLITATGQRVTLRCSPRSGDLSVYWYQQSLDQGLQFLIQYYNGEERAKGNILERFSAQQFPDLHSELNLSSLELGDSALYFCASSATSGDEQYFGPGTRLTVT.

This chain's CDR3 is CASRGQGASPLHF. DNA of the CDR3: TGTGCCAGCAGGGGACAGGGAGCATCACCCCTCCACTTT. The V call is TRBV28, the J call TRBJ1-6, with 9 bases identical to TRBD1. The CDR3 consists of 13 residues. With 6 bases clipped from V and 10 bases from J, the junction kept 4 bases outside the gene matches. Germline lookup yields CDR1 MDHEN and CDR2 SYDVKM.

This clonotype has just a few counts. The junction departs from the called germline gene at one end, perhaps through a read error. The chain carries TRBV6-5 and TRBJ1-4, with D possibly matching TRBD1 (5 bases). The germline CDR1 and CDR2 sequences are MNHEY and SVGAGI. The CDR3 runs to 12 residues. The CDR3 coding sequence is TGTGCCAGCGGGGCGACAGACGAAAAACTTTTTTTT. This encodes CASGATDEKLFF.

The gene calls are TRBV5-6 and TRBJ2-1; the D gene could be TRBD1 or TRBD2 (5 bases each). Trimming shortened V by 4 bases and J by 0 bases, and 17 bases separated the two germline ends. The germline gives CDR1 SGHDT, CDR2 YYEEEE. The CDR3 covers 17 residues. CDR3 coding DNA: TGTGCCAGCAGCCGAAATGGGGACCTACGCTCCTACAATGAGCAGTTCTTC. It yields the protein CASSRNGDLRSYNEQFF.

CDR3 in amino acids: CSVAMMNTEAFF. CDR3 bases: TGCAGCGTTGCTATGATGAACACTGAAGCTTTCTTT. The gene calls are TRBV29-1 and TRBJ1-1; no reliable D call. V was clipped by 4 bases and J by 0 bases, with 6 bases between them. CDR1 is SQVTM, CDR2 ANQGSEA, per germline. The CDR3 loop spans 12 amino acids. The full variable domain, rest sourced from reference TRBV29-1 and TRBJ1-1, is SAVISQKPSRDICQRGTSLTIQCQVDSQVTMMFWYRQQPGQSLTLIATANQGSEATYESGFVIDKFPISRPNLTFSTLTVSNMSPEDSSIYLCSVAMMNTEAFFGQGTRLTVV.

The rearrangement joins TRBV9 to TRBJ1-1; maybe TRBD1 (6 bases). Germline V gene sequence: CDR1 SGDLS, CDR2 YYNGEE. This CDR3 spans 14 amino acids. V shed 1 base and J shed 5 bases, with 12 bases lying between them. DNA of the CDR3: TGTGCCAGCAGCGTATCTACAGGGCGGACTGAAGCTTTCTTT. Encoded protein: CASSVSTGRTEAFF. Combining the CDR3 with reference TRBV9 and TRBJ1-1 gives the whole variable domain DSGVTQTPKHLITATGQRVTLRCSPRSGDLSVYWYQQSLDQGLQFLIQYYNGEERAKGNILERFSAQQFPDLHSELNLSSLELGDSALYFCASSVSTGRTEAFFGQGTRLTVV.

The J gene is TRBJ1-5, the V gene TRBV10-2, with D possibly being TRBD1 (6 bases). V shed 7 bases and J shed 6 bases, with 19 bases lying between them. The length of the CDR3 is 15 residues. Germline V gene sequence: CDR1 WSHSY, CDR2 SAAADI. The CDR3 sequence: CASTRGGDMPQPQHF. CDR3 bases: TGCGCCAGCACTCGAGGGGGGGACATGCCTCAGCCCCAGCATTTT.

This chain joins TRBV7-2 and TRBJ2-1, with TRBD2 matching 9 bases. V lost 3 bases to trimming and J lost 7 bases; unmatched junction nucleotides: 19. The CDR3 spans 19 residues. CDR1 SGHTA and CDR2 FQGNSA come from the germline V gene. The DNA for the CDR3 is TGTGCCAGCAGCTTTCAATGGTTAGCGGGAGCGCCCAGTTTGAATGAGCAGTTCTTC. Its translation is CASSFQWLAGAPSLNEQFF.

The rearrangement links TRBV12-3 or TRBV12-4 to TRBJ2-3; the D gene is possibly TRBD2 (6 bases). This CDR3 spans 18 amino acids. V was shortened by 0 bases and J by 4 bases, with 20 bases between the two germline ends. The CDR3 here is CASSLARPGDPGADTQYF. CDR3 bases: TGTGCCAGCAGTTTAGCCAGACCGGGAGACCCGGGGGCAGATACGCAGTATTTT.

Comment on this clonotype: A read error may explain this, as a much larger clone is one base away. J is TRBJ2-5 and V is TRBV29-1; no clear D gene. The end of the DNA is better explained by TRBJ2-1, so the J call may be wrong. Germline V gene data show CDR1 as SQVTM and CDR2 as ANQGSEA. There are 12 residues in the CDR3. In nucleotides, the CDR3 is TGCAGCGTTGGGGCAGCCCAAGAGACCCAGTTCTTC. Translated, it gives CSVGAAQETQFF.

J is TRBJ1-5 and V is TRBV18; D is possibly TRBD1 (5 bases). This CDR3 region has 14 residues. The V gene's germline CDR1 is KGHSH and CDR2 LQKENI. The germline V and J ends were trimmed by 3 bases and 3 bases, with 9 bases remaining between them. CDR3 sequence: CASSPQGDNQPQHF. CDR3 bases: TGTGCCAGCTCACCGCAGGGAGACAATCAGCCCCAGCATTTT.

V usage is TRBV4-1 and J usage is TRBJ1-5, with no clear D. Germline CDR1 reads MGHRA; CDR2 reads YSYEKL. Trimming cost V 3 bases and J 7 bases, with 16 bases left between them. The CDR3 has 15 amino acids. The CDR3: CASSQIGGLRQPQHF. The CDR3 DNA follows: TGCGCCAGCAGCCAGATTGGAGGGTTACGGCAGCCCCAGCATTTT.

The rearrangement uses TRBV7-9 and TRBJ2-3; 7 bases fit TRBD1. Germline trimming cut 5 bases from V and 5 bases from J; bases unmatched to any gene: 10. Germline lookup yields CDR1 SEHNR and CDR2 FQNEAQ (reference sequence). The CDR3 contains 15 residues. The CDR3 DNA is TGTGCCAGCAGCCTACACAGGGGAACGATAGATACGCAGTATTTT. Protein product: CASSLHRGTIDTQYF.